The present TCR beta chain was sequenced within a study of Graves' ophthalmopathy and Graves' hyperthyroidism. The term stable hyperthyroidism indicated an absence of ophthalmopathy within 18 months of follow-up. Eligible hyperthyroidism cases comprised new diagnoses of under 2 months' duration in individuals aged 18 to 65. It was from about 10 ml of fresh peripheral blood that the PBMCs came. The germline gives CDR1 LGHNA, CDR2 YSLEER. The CDR3 length is 15 residues. V trimming: 3 bases; J trimming: 7 bases; junction bases outside the gene matches: 6. This clonotype came up a few times. CDR3 regions of TCR beta were amplified from RNA transcripts. First-round RT-PCR employed HTBI primers, with a second-round multiplex PCR after it. TCRdb independently ran MiXCR on the multiplex PCR reads; one entry per CDR3 protein. The table lists 300,000 to 400,000 distinct CDR3 sequences, 17% of them singletons, with roughly 2.4% in the top ten.

The rearrangement uses TRBV4-3 and TRBJ1-6, with TRBD1 matching 7 bases. This TCR derives from an adult woman with stable Graves' hyperthyroidism. The specimen was peripheral blood. The CDR3 loop is CASSQGQPENSPLHF. DNA for the CDR3: TGCGCCAGCAGCCAGGGACAGCCTGAGAATTCACCCCTCCACTTT.